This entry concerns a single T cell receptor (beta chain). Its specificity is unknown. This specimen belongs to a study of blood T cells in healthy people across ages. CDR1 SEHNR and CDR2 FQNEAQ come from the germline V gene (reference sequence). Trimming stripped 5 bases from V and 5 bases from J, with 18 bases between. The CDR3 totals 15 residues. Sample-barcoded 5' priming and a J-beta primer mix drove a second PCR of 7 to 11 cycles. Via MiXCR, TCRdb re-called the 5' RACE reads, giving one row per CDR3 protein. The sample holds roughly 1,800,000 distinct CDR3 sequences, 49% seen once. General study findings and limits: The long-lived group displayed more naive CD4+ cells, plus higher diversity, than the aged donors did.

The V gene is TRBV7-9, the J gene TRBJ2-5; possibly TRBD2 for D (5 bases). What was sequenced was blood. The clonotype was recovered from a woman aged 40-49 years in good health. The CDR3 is CASSAELVRRETQYF. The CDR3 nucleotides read TGTGCCAGCAGCGCCGAACTAGTTCGGCGGGAGACCCAGTACTTC.